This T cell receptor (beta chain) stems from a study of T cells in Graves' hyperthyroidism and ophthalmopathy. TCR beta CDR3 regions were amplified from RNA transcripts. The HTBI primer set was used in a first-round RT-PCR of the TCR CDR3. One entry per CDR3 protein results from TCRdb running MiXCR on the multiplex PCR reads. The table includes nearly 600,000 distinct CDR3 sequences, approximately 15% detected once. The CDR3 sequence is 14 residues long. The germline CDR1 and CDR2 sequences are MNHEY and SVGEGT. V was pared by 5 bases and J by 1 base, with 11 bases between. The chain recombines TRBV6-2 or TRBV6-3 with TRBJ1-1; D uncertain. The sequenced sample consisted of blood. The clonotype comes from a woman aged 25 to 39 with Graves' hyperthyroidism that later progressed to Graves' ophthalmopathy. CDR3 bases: TGTGCCAGCAGTCCAACCCTCTCGAACACTGAAGCTTTCTTT. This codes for CASSPTLSNTEAFF.